This T cell receptor (beta chain) appears in the sequencing data of a study of cytomegalovirus exposure and HLA in healthy donors. Study observations and caveats: Several V segments, TRBV6-2 and TRBV6-3 among them, could not be told apart and were dropped.

The CDR3 covers 15 residues. Germline CDR1 reads KGHSH; CDR2 reads LQKENI. Trimming took 0 bases from V and 7 from J, leaving 16 bases between them. About this clone: The antigen remains undetermined.

Primers: 60 Vbeta forward and 13 Jbeta reverse. Repertoires were generated with immunoSEQ multiplex PCR, while TCRdb's copy carries only in-frame clones and drops some. There are about 170,000 clones in the sample; approximately 70% occur only once, and around 6.9% lies in the top ten. The chain joins TRBV18 to TRBJ2-7; a possible D gene is TRBD1 (5 bases). This TCR came from a man aged 35-49 years in good health and CMV-seropositive. The sample comprised PBMCs. CDR3 sequence: CASSPPSPGSVEQYF. Written as DNA, the CDR3 is TGTGCCAGCTCACCACCGAGTCCAGGGTCTGTGGAGCAGTACTTC.